This record looks at one T cell receptor (beta chain) sequence and its context. Those with alopecia areata gave lesional scalp punch biopsies and peripheral blood. This sample was taken from a study of CD8+ T cells in alopecia areata. RNA, once extracted, was reverse transcribed into cDNA for use as the sequencing template. Profiling relied on immunoSEQ multiplex PCR, and the TCRdb table lists in-frame clones only, not all of them. The sample lists about 180,000 clones, around 60% occurring once. The CDR3 runs to 14 residues. Germline V lookup: CDR1 GTSNPN, CDR2 SVGIG (reference sequence). Trimming removed 5 bases at V and 2 bases at J, with 14 bases between.

The sample in question was CD4+ T cells sorted from blood, obtained at week 0. The chain couples TRBV30 to TRBJ2-3, with D perhaps TRBD1 or TRBD2 (5 bases each). This TCR was recovered from a human donor with alopecia areata. The CDR3 is CAWGAGISTDTQYF. The DNA of the CDR3 is TGTGCCTGGGGGGCCGGGATCTCCACAGATACGCAGTATTTT. The full variable domain, with the rest looked up from reference TRBV30 and TRBJ2-3, is SQTIHQWPATLVQPVGSPLSLECTVEGTSNPNLYWYRQAAGRGLQLLFYSVGIGQISSEVPQNLSASRPQDRQFILSSKKLLLSDSGFYLCAWGAGISTDTQYFGPGTRLTVL.